This T cell receptor (beta chain) was recovered during a study of blood T cell repertoires in COVID-19. Study in general: Acute and convalescent COVID-19 specimens originated in the United States, Italy and Spain. T cells, B-cell-depleted T cells, or PBMCs provided the cDNA or gDNA that served as material.

This CDR3 is 13 amino acids long. The germline V and J ends were trimmed by 9 bases and 0 bases, with 9 bases remaining between them. CDR1 is LNHDA, CDR2 SQIVND, per germline (reference sequence). Original methodology: Counts of nucleated cells, estimated from reference gene primer amplification, were obtained. Only in-frame clones appear in the TCRdb table, and some are missing; sequencing was by immunoSEQ multiplex PCR. V, J and clone size are taken as reported in that table, and D and trimming were inferred from the DNA itself. The sample has over 200,000 clones, about nine tenths seen once; the top ten hold approximately 6%.

The rearrangement uses TRBV19 and TRBJ1-3, with a possible D match to TRBD1 (5 bases). The sequenced material came from peripheral blood. The origin of this receptor is a man older than 75 with acute or convalescent COVID-19. The CDR3 DNA is TGTGCCAGCTCCAGGGACTCTGGAAACACCATATATTTT. Its translation is CASSRDSGNTIYF.